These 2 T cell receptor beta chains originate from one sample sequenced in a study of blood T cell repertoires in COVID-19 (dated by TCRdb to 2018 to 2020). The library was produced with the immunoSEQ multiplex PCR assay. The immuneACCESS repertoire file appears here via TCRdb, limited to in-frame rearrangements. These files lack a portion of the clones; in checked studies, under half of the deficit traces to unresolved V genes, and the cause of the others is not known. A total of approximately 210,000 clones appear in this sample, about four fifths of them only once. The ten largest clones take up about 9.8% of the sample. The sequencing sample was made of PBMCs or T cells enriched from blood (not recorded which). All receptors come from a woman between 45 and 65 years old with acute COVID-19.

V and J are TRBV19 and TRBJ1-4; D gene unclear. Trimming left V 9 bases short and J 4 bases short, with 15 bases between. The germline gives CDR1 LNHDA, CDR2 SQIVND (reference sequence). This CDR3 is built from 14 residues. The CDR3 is CASGVEGRNEKLFF. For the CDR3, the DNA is TGTGCCAGCGGCGTGGAGGGCCGTAATGAAAAACTGTTTTTT.

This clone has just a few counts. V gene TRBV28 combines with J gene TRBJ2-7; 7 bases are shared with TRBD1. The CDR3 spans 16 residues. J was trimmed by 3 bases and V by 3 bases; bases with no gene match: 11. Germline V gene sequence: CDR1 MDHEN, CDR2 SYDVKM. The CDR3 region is CASSFGPSAGGYEQYF. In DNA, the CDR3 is TGTGCCAGCAGTTTCGGTCCCTCCGCAGGGGGCTACGAGCAGTACTTC.